This T cell receptor beta chain was sequenced in a study of Ad26.COV2.S vaccination and SARS-CoV-2 variants. Findings and limits, study-wide: Measures of TCR breadth and depth may have fallen short of total T cell responses. Non-spike TCR breadth did not differ much between vaccine and placebo recipients.

Sample treatment: roughly 19 received Ad26.COV2.S at low or high dose, single or two shots; about 5 received placebo; per-sample allocation not given. Samples analyzed were those drawn on day 63 after the first vaccine or placebo injection. Donation was by an adult aged 18-55 years who was in Boston. Comment on this clone: Its antigen is as yet unknown.

This table comes from immunoSEQ multiplex PCR, and its TCRdb copy is limited to in-frame clones, with some not included. The sample includes approximately 410,000 clones, over 80% of them seen just once. The CDR3 sequence is 12 residues long. Trimming removed 7 bases at V and 4 bases at J, with 11 bases between. Germline V gene sequence: CDR1 MNHEY, CDR2 SVGAGI. This TCR was recovered from a person between 18 and 60 years old who received the Ad26.COV2.S COVID-19 vaccine or a placebo. The source material was peripheral blood, sampled in a trial of Ad26.COV2.S vaccine versus placebo. The chain uses TRBV6-5 and TRBJ2-7; D gene unclear. The chain's CDR3 is CASNSVFYEQYF. CDR3 nucleotide sequence: TGTGCCAGCAACAGTGTATTTTACGAGCAGTACTTC.